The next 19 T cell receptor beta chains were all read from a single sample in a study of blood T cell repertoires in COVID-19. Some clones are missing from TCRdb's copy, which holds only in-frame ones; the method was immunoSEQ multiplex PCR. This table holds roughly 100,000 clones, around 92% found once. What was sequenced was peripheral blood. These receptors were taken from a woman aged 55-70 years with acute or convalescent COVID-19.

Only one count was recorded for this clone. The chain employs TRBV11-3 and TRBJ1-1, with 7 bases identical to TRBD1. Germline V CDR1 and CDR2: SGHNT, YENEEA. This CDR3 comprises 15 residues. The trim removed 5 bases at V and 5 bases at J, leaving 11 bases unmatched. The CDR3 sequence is CASSPTGRMRTEAFF. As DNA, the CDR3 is TGTGCCAGCAGCCCGACAGGGAGGATGCGTACTGAAGCTTTCTTT.

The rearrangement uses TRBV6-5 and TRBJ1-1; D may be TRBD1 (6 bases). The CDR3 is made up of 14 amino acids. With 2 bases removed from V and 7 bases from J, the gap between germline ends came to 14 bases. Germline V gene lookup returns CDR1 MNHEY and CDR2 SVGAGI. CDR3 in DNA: TGTGCCAGCAGTTACGATTCGGGGGGCGGTGAAGCTTTCTTT. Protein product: CASSYDSGGGEAFF.

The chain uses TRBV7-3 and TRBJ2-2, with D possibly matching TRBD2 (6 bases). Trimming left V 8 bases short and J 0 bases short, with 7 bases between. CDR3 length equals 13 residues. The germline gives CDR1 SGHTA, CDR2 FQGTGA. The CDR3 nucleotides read TGTGCCAGCGGGACTCCGAACACCGGGGAGCTGTTTTTT. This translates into CASGTPNTGELFF. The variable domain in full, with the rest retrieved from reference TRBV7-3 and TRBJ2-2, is GAGVSQTPSNKVTEKGKYVELRCDPISGHTALYWYRQSLGQGPEFLIYFQGTGAADDSGLPNDRFFAVRPEGSVSTLKIQRTERGDSAVYLCASGTPNTGELFFGEGSRLTVL.

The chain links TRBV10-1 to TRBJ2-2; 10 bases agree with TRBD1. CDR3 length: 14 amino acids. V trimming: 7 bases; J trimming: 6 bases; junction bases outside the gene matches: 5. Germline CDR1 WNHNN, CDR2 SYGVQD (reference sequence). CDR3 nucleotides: TGCGCCAGCAACGACAGGGGGCTTGCCGGGGAGCTGTTTTTT. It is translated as CASNDRGLAGELFF.

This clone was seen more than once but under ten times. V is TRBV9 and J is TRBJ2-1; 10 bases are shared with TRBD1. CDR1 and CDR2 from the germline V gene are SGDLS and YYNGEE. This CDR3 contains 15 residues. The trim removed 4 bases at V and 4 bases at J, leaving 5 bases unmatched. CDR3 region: CASSMGQGSYNEQFF. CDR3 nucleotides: TGTGCCAGCAGCATGGGACAGGGGTCGTACAATGAGCAGTTCTTC.

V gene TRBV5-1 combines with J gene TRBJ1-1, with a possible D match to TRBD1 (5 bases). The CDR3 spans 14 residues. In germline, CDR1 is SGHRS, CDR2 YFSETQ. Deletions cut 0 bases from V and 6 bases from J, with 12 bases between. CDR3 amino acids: CASSLAGRVPEAFF. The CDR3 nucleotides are TGCGCCAGCAGCTTGGCAGGGAGGGTGCCTGAAGCTTTCTTT.

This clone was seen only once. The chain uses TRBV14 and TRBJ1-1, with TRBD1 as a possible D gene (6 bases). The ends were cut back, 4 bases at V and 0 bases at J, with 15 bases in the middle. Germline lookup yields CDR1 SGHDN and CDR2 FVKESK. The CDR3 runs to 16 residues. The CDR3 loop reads CASSPYSGTLNTEAFF. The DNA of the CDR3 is TGTGCCAGCAGCCCTTATTCCGGGACACTGAACACTGAAGCTTTCTTT.

In DNA, the CDR3 is TGTGCCTGGAGAAGAGGGGGCTCCAGCTCTGGAAACACCATATATTTT. It yields the protein CAWRRGGSSSGNTIYF. The gene calls are TRBV30 and TRBJ1-3, with 7 bases identical to TRBD1. This CDR3 contains 16 residues. Germline CDR1 GTSNPN, CDR2 SVGIG (reference sequence). J gave up 0 bases and V 3 bases, and 8 bases lay outside the gene matches.

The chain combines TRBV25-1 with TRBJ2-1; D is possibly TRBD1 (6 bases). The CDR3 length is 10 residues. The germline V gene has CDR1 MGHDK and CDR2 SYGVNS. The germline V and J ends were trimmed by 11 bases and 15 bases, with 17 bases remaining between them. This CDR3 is CAGRVGGRFF. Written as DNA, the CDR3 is TGTGCCGGACGGGTAGGGGGAAGGTTCTTC. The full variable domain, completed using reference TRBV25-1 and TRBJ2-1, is EADIYQTPRYLVIGTGKKITLECSQTMGHDKMYWYQQDPGMELHLIHYSYGVNSTEKGDLSSESTVSRIRTEHFPLTLESARPSHTSQYLCAGRVGGRFFGPGTRLTVL.

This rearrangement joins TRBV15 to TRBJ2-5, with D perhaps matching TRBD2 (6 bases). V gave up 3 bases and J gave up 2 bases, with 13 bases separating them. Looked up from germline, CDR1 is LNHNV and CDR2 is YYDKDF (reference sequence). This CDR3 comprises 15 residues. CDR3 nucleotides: TGTGCCACCAGCAGGGGAAGGGACTTTCAAGAGACCCAGTACTTC. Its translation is CATSRGRDFQETQYF.

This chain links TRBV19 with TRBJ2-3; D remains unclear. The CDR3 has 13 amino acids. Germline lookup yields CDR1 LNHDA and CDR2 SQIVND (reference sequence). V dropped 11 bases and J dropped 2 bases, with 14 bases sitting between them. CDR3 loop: CACRSEVTDTQYF. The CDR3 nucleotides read TGTGCCTGTCGGAGCGAGGTCACAGATACGCAGTATTTT.

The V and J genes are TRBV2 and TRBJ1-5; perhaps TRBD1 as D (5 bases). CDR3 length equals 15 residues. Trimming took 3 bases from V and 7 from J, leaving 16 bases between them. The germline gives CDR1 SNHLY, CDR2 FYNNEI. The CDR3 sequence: CASSDQRGRRQPQHF. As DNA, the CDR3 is TGTGCCAGCAGTGATCAAAGGGGTAGGAGACAGCCCCAGCATTTT.

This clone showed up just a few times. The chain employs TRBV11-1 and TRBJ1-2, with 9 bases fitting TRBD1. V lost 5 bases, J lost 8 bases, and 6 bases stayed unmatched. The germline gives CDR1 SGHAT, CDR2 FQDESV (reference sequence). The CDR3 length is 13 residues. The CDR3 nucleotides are TGTGCCAGCAGCATCGGACAGGGGTACGGCTACACCTTC. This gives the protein CASSIGQGYGYTF. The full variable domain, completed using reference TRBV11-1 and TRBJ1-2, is EAEVAQSPRYKITEKSQAVAFWCDPISGHATLYWYRQILGQGPELLVQFQDESVVDDSQLPKDRFSAERLKGVDSTLKIQPAELGDSAMYLCASSIGQGYGYTFGSGTRLTVV.

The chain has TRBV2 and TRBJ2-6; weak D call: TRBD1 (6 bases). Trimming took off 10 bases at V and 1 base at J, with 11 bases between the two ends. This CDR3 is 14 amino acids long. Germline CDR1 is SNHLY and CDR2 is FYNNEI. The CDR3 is CAINRASGANVLTF. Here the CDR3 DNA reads TGTGCCATCAACAGGGCATCTGGGGCCAACGTCCTGACTTTC. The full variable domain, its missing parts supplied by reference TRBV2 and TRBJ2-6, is EPEVTQTPSHQVTQMGQEVILRCVPISNHLYFYWYRQILGQKVEFLVSFYNNEISEKSEIFDDQFSVERPDGSNFTLKIRSTKLEDSAMYFCAINRASGANVLTFGAGSRLTVL.

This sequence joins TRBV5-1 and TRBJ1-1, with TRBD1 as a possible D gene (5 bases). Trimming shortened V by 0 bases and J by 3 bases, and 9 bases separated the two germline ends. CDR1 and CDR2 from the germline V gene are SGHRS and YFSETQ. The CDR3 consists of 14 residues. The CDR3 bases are TGCGCCAGCAGCTTGGGCACGGGGGACACTGAAGCTTTCTTT. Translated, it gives CASSLGTGDTEAFF.

The CDR3 reads CASSYLGQGYSYQPQHF. CDR3 nucleotides: TGTGCCAGCAGTTACTTGGGACAGGGGTACTCTTATCAGCCCCAGCATTTT. The chain carries TRBV6-2 or TRBV6-3 and TRBJ1-5; TRBD1 agrees at 10 bases. The CDR3 runs 17 residues. Germline V gene data show CDR1 as MNHEY and CDR2 as SVGEGT. Germline trimming cut 1 base from V and 5 bases from J; bases unmatched to any gene: 8.

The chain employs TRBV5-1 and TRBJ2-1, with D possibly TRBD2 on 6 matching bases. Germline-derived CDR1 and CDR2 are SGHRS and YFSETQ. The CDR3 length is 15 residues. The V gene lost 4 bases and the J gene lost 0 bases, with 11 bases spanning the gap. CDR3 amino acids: CASSMDGSSYNEQFF. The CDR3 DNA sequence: TGCGCCAGCAGCATGGACGGGAGCTCCTACAATGAGCAGTTCTTC.

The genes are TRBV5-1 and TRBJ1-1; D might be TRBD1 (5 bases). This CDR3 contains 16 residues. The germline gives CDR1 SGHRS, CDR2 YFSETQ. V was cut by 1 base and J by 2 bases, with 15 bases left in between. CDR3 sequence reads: CASSLSGMFGNTEAFF. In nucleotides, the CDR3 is TGCGCCAGCAGCTTGTCAGGGATGTTCGGAAACACTGAAGCTTTCTTT.

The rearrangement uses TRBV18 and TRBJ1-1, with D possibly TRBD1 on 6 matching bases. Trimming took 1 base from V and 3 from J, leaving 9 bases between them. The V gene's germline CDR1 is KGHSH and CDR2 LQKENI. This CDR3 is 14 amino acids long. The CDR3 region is CASSPLSGDTEAFF. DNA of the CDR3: TGTGCCAGCTCACCACTCTCAGGGGACACTGAAGCTTTCTTT.